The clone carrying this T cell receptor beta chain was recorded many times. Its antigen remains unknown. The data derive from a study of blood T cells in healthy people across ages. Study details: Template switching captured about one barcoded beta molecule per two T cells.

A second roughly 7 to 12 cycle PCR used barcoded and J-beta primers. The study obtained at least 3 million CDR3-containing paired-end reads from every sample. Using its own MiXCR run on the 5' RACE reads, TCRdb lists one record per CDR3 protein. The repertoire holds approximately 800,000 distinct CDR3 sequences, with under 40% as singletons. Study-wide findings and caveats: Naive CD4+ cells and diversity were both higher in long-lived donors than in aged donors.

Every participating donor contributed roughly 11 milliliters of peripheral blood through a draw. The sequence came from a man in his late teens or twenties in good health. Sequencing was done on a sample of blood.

This CDR3 reads CSAGRGLERSDEQFF. DNA for the CDR3: TGCAGTGCGGGCCGGGGACTAGAGAGGTCCGATGAGCAGTTCTTC. The rearrangement uses TRBV20-1 and TRBJ2-1; 8 positions agree with TRBD2. This CDR3 contains 15 residues. Per the germline V gene, CDR1 is DFQATT and CDR2 is SNEGSKA (reference sequence). Trimming cost V 6 bases and J 8 bases; bases outside gene matches: 15.